This T cell receptor beta chain was found in a study of T cells after posttransplantation cyclophosphamide (dated by TCRdb to the mid-2010s). Concerning the study at large: Using TRB sequencing, the study followed how the T cell repertoire rebuilt after myeloablative bone marrow transplantation with posttransplantation cyclophosphamide given as GVHD prophylaxis. Samples from roughly 32 PTCy-treated patients, along with samples from roughly 15 of their related bone marrow donors, underwent antigen receptor sequencing. TRB sequencing was performed on blood from all 35 or so PTCy patients with 1-year posttransplant specimens. In 3 patients, up to 3 additional blood samples taken between 2 and 5.2 years after transplant also underwent TRB sequencing, as did pretransplant blood from 4 patients. TRA and TRB clonality were tightly correlated in ten or so samples, so subsequent TCR analyses focused on TRB only. Public TRB sequences were checked against a database of over 3,600 sequences associated with responses to pathogens, tumor antigens, self-antigens and alloantigens.

Of note for this clone: Its antigen is unknown. Base qualities are not recorded, but no much larger clone differs from it by a single base.

CDR3 length: 15 amino acids, cysteine to phenylalanine. The kept DNA is CDR3 alone, 45 bases in frame from the first base. Compared with germline, V lacks 5 bases and J lacks 7 bases; bases without a gene match: 7. The germline V gene sets CDR1 to SGHAT and CDR2 to FQNNGV. Related bone marrow donors provided peripheral blood samples on the day of marrow donation. Mononuclear cells from peripheral blood and bone marrow were separated by Ficoll-Hypaque density centrifugation and then cryopreserved. Genomic DNA was the input for TRB sequencing, which was run either with the immunoSEQ assay at survey resolution or with the hsTCRB kit. From the authors' description of their analysis: The immunoSEQ software handled initial read processing, and the LymphoSeq R package was used for repertoire analyses. For each TRB dataset, clonality was calculated as 1 minus normalized Shannon entropy, and the Gini coefficient was computed as well. Phenotypes of unsorted samples were inferred by mapping TRB sequences from sorted subsets of the recipient or donor onto unsorted samples of the same recipient. In TCRdb, the immuneACCESS table is reduced to in-frame sequences with V and J assigned. These tables do not hold every clone; where another copy was compared, an unresolved V gene accounts for under half, and the others remain unexplained. V and J calls and clone size are those listed in that table; D and trimming were worked out from the DNA. The table for this sample lists about 47,000 clones; about 90% of them were counted only once. The top ten clones comprise 3.1% of the sample.

What the work shows at the level of the full study, not this receptor alone: The TRB repertoires of T cells infiltrating skin or GI tract showed only limited overlap with the TRB repertoires of T cells in blood. Across the approximately 46 patients, TRB clonality was highly associated with recipient CMV seropositivity and CMV reactivation, and diversity with PTCy was similar to that in the CNI/methotrexate controls. Donor-recipient similarity was low at 1-2 months but increased during the first year, and donor CD8+ memory clones often dominated later blood repertoires.

The receptor was derived from a woman aged 45-59 years in good health and a related stem cell transplant donor. The V and J genes are TRBV11-2 and TRBJ2-1, with 11 junctional bases fitting TRBD2. Sequenced: PBMCs. The CDR3 protein sequence reads: CASSPTSGKGNEQFF. The DNA is TGTGCCAGCAGCCCGACTAGCGGGAAGGGGAATGAGCAGTTCTTC.